This note documents a single T cell receptor (beta chain) sequence. Germline V gene lookup returns CDR1 SGHRS and CDR2 YFSETQ. Germline trimming cut 4 bases from V and 3 bases from J; bases unmatched to any gene: 6. The CDR3 covers 15 residues. In the original analysis: Researchers report that nucleated cell counts were estimated from reference gene primer amplification. Clones were read by immunoSEQ multiplex PCR, and TCRdb kept only the in-frame ones, dropping some. The V and J calls and clone size come from that table; D and trimming were worked out from the DNA. The data hold around 200,000 clones, with approximately 84% observed a single time. The data originate from a study of blood T cell repertoires in COVID-19.

Sample: peripheral blood. The receptor was isolated from a human donor in a cohort sampled during active COVID-19. V is TRBV5-1 and J is TRBJ2-7, with 11 bases lining up with TRBD1. The CDR3 nucleotides are TGCGCCAGCAGCGGGGGACAGGGGGGTGACTACGAGCAGTACTTC. Translating it yields CASSGGQGGDYEQYF.